The sequence of this TCR beta chain was determined in a study of OX40 agonist ivuxolimab in advanced cancers. About the research overall: Clinicians treated patients with ivuxolimab, an agonistic anti-OX40 (CD134) antibody. Partial responses were recorded for three patients, including one with hepatocellular carcinoma and two with cutaneous melanoma. Findings and caveats of the study: On average, a greater number of expanded clones characterised CD8+ T cells relative to CD4+.

In germline, CDR1 is MDHEN, CDR2 SYDVKM. V dropped 5 bases and J dropped 7; count of bases not matched to a gene: 6. The length of the CDR3 is 13 residues. The data were produced by immunoSEQ multiplex PCR, yet TCRdb's version contains in-frame clones alone and is incomplete. The profile shows some 65,000 clones, roughly nine tenths of them singletons. Note on this clone: The antigen is unknown.

Specimen: CD4+ or CD8+ T cells sorted from blood, collected in a trial of the OX40 agonist ivuxolimab. The chain is built from TRBV28 and TRBJ2-3; 7 nucleotides align to TRBD2. This sequence was found in an adult with an advanced solid tumor such as melanoma, head and neck, liver or kidney cancer. This chain's CDR3 is CASSPRGIYTQYF. CDR3 nucleotides: TGTGCCAGCAGTCCGCGGGGGATTTATACGCAGTATTTT.